The sequence of this TCR beta chain was determined in a study of OX40 agonist ivuxolimab in advanced cancers. Profiling relied on immunoSEQ multiplex PCR, and the TCRdb table lists in-frame clones only, not all of them. The data hold roughly 81,000 clones, with approximately 95% observed a single time. CDR1 and CDR2 (germline): MDHEN, SYDVKM. The CDR3 extends over 16 amino acids. With 0 bases removed from V and 1 base from J, the gap between germline ends came to 11 bases. The chain couples TRBV28 to TRBJ2-3, with D tentatively TRBD1 or TRBD2 (7 bases each). The sequencing here drew on CD4+ or CD8+ T cells sorted from blood, taken in a trial of the OX40 agonist ivuxolimab. The sequence derives from an adult with an advanced solid tumor such as melanoma, head and neck, liver or kidney cancer. The CDR3 DNA reads as TGTGCCAGCAGTTTATGGGGGAGGGGGCGCACAGATACGCAGTATTTT. It is translated as CASSLWGRGRTDTQYF.